This T cell receptor (beta chain) was observed in a study of beta chain features in type 1 diabetes. Expressed TCRB transcripts were sequenced because the entire RNA isolate underwent reverse transcription. The repertoire was sequenced with immunoSEQ multiplex PCR; TCRdb's copy has only in-frame clones and lacks some. The data hold about 290,000 clones, with under 8.5% observed a single time. This TCR was sampled from a young woman in good health. Sequenced material: central memory CD4+ T cells from blood.

Written as DNA, the CDR3 is TGTGCCAGCAGCTTAGCGCTAGCGGGTTACAATGAGCAGTTCTTC. Its translation is CASSLALAGYNEQFF. The chain recombines TRBV7-2 with TRBJ2-1, with 8 bases that match TRBD2. The CDR3 has 15 amino acids. V shed 0 bases and J 4 bases; nucleotides not matched to a gene: 2. Germline assignment: CDR1 SGHTA and CDR2 FQGNSA.